This T cell receptor (beta chain) was observed in a study of shared T cell receptors in the human thymus. The protocol was immunoSEQ multiplex PCR, while the TCRdb copy is restricted to in-frame clones and leaves out a portion. The sample contains about 610,000 clones, roughly 90% of which appear only once. The sample was also reused in another study, on human thymus T cells.

Material for sequencing was thymocytes. The source of this sequence is a boy younger than two with a congenital heart defect.

DNA for the CDR3: TGTGCCAGCAGTACAGGGGGAGCTGGAAACACCATATATTTT. Protein product: CASSTGGAGNTIYF. The chain has TRBV28 and TRBJ1-3; 8 bases fit TRBD1. The CDR3 sequence is 14 residues long. The J segment lost 2 bases and the V segment lost 5 bases, leaving 2 bases of the junction unmatched. The V gene's germline CDR1 is MDHEN and CDR2 SYDVKM.